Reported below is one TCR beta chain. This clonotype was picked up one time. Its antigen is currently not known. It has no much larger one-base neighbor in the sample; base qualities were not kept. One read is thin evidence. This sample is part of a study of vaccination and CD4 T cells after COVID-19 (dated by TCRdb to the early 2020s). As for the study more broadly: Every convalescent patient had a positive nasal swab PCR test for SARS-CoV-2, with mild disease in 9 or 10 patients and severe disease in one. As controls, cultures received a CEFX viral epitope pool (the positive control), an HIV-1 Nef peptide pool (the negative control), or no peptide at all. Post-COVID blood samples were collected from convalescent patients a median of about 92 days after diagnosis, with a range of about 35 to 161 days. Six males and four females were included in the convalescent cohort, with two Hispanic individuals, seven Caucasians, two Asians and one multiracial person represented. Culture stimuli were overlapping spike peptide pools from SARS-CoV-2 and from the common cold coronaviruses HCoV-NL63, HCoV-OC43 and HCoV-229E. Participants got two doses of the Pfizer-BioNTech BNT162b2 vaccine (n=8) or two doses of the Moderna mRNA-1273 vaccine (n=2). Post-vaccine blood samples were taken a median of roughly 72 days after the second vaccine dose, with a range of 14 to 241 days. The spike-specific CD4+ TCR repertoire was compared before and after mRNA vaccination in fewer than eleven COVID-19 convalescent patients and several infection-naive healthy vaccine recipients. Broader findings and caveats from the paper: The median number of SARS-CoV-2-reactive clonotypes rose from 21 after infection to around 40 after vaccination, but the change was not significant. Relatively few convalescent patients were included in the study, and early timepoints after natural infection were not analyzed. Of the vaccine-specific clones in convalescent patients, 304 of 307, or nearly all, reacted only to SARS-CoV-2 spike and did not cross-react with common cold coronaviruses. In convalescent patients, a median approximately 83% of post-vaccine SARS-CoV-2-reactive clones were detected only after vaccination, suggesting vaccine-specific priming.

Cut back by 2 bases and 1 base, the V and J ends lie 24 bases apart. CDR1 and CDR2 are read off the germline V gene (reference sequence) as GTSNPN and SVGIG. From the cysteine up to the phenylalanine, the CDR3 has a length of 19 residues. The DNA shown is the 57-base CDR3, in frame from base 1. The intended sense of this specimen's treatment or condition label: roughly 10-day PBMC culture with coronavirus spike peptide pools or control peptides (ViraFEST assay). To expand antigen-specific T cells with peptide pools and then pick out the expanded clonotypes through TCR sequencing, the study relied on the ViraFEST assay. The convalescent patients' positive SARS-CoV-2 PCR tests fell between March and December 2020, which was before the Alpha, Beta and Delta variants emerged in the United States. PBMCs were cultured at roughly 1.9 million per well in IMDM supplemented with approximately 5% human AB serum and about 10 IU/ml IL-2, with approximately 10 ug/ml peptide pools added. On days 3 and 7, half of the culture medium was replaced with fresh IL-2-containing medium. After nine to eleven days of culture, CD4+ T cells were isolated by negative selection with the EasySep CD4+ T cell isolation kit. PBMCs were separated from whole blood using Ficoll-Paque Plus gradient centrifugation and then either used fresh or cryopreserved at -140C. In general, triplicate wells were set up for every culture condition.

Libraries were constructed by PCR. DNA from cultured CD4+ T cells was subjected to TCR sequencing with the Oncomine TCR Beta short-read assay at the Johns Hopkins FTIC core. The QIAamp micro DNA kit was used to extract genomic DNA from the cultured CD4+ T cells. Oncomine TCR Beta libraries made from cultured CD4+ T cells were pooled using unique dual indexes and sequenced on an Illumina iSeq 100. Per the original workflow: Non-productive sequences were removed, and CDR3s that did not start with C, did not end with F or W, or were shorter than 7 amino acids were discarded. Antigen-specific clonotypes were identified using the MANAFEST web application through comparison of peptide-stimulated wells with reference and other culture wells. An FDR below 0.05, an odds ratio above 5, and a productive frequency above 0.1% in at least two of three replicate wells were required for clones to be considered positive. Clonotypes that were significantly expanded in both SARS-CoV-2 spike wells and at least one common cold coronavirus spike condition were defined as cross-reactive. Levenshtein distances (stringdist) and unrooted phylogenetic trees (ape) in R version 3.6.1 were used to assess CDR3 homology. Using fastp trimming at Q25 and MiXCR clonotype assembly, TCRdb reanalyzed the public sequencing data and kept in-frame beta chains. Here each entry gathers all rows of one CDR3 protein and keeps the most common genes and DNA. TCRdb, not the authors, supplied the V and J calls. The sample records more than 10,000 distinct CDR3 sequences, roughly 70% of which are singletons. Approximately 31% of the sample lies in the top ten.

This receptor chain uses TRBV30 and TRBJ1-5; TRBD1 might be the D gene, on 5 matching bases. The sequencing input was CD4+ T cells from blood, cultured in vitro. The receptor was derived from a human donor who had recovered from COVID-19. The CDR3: CAWSPGTYWDLSSNQPQHF. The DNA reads TGTGCCTGGAGTCCAGGGACGTATTGGGACCTGAGCAGCAATCAGCCCCAGCATTTT.